This passage covers 15 T cell receptor beta chains from one sample sequenced in a study of blood T cell repertoires in COVID-19. Sequencing used immunoSEQ multiplex PCR; TCRdb keeps in-frame clones, though not all of them. This table has tens of thousands of clones, 88% appearing once. The sample comprised peripheral blood. Receptors were obtained from a woman between 55 and 75 years old with COVID-19, enrolled during active disease.

The table lists this clone with a few counts. This chain uses TRBV30 with TRBJ2-5, with 9 bases lining up with TRBD2. Germline trimming cut 1 base from V and 8 bases from J; bases unmatched to any gene: 8. Germline CDR1 GTSNPN, CDR2 SVGIG (reference sequence). This CDR3 has 14 amino acids. CDR3 nucleotide sequence: TGTGCCTGGAGTGCCCTAGCGGGGAGCGGAACCCAGTACTTC. Protein: CAWSALAGSGTQYF.

The chain joins TRBV6-2 or TRBV6-3 to TRBJ2-7, with 11 bases matching TRBD2. With 5 bases clipped from V and 12 bases from J, the junction kept 12 bases outside the gene matches. CDR3 length: 14 amino acids. CDR1 MNHEY and CDR2 SVGEGT come from the germline V gene. The CDR3 DNA sequence: TGTGCCAGCAGTCAAGGACTAGCGGGCCGGGGGATGTACTTC. Translating it yields CASSQGLAGRGMYF.

The chain has TRBV5-1 and TRBJ1-4, with 7 bases identical to TRBD1. This CDR3 has 14 residues. V was pared by 2 bases and J by 6 bases, with 4 bases of the junction left unmatched. Germline CDR1 SGHRS, CDR2 YFSETQ. CDR3 sequence reads: CASSLGGGDEKLFF. CDR3 in DNA: TGCGCCAGCAGCTTAGGAGGGGGCGATGAAAAACTGTTTTTT.

The rearrangement links TRBV28 to TRBJ1-6; D might be TRBD1 (5 bases). Germline loops: CDR1 MDHEN, CDR2 SYDVKM. The CDR3 contains 14 residues. Trimming stripped 3 bases from V and 7 bases from J, with 10 bases between. CDR3 sequence: CASSLGGVNSPLHF. CDR3 bases: TGTGCCAGCAGTTTGGGGGGGGTCAATTCACCCCTCCACTTT.

The chain couples TRBV24-1 to TRBJ1-6, with D perhaps matching TRBD1 (6 bases). Looked up from germline, CDR1 is KGHDR and CDR2 is SFDVKD. Trimming left V 4 bases short and J 3 bases short, with 24 bases between. The CDR3 contains 20 residues. CDR3 nucleotide sequence: TGTGCCACCAGTGACTTTCCGTTCGCAAGGGACACCAGCTATAATTCACCCCTCCACTTT. Translation: CATSDFPFARDTSYNSPLHF.

This clone was seen a few times. V gene TRBV15 combines with J gene TRBJ1-2, with unresolved D. There are 15 residues in the CDR3. The V gene's germline CDR1 is LNHNV and CDR2 YYDKDF (reference sequence). The V and J ends lost 1 base and 6 bases respectively, with 15 bases between them. CDR3 residues: CATSRGREGMDGYTF. As DNA, the CDR3 is TGTGCCACCAGCAGAGGACGGGAGGGTATGGATGGCTACACCTTC.

This clone appeared once. This chain connects TRBV28 to TRBJ2-2; a weak D match, TRBD1 (5 bases). Deletions cut 5 bases from V and 0 bases from J, with 10 bases between. CDR3 length equals 15 residues. CDR1 is MDHEN and CDR2 is SYDVKM in the germline V gene. The chain's CDR3 is CASSGPQANTGELFF. For the CDR3, the DNA is TGTGCCAGCAGTGGACCACAGGCGAACACCGGGGAGCTGTTTTTT.

V gene TRBV6-2 or TRBV6-3 combines with J gene TRBJ1-2, with a possible D match to TRBD1 (6 bases). Germline V lookup: CDR1 MNHEY, CDR2 SVGEGT. The CDR3 contains 14 residues. The V end lost 0 bases, the J end lost 4 bases, and 9 bases lay between the germline ends. The CDR3 DNA is TGTGCCAGCAGTTACTCTGACAGGATCTATGGCTACACCTTC. Residues: CASSYSDRIYGYTF.

V is TRBV5-1 and J is TRBJ2-7; TRBD1 matches 7 bases. With V trimmed by 0 bases and J by 4 bases, 4 bases remained unmatched. CDR3 size: 14 residues. Per germline, CDR1 SGHRS and CDR2 YFSETQ. The CDR3 sequence: CASSLVGGRYEQYF. Written as DNA, the CDR3 is TGCGCCAGCAGCTTGGTAGGGGGCCGGTACGAGCAGTACTTC. The full variable domain, in which reference TRBV5-1 and TRBJ2-7 provide the parts outside the CDR3, is KAGVTQTPRYLIKTRGQQVTLSCSPISGHRSVSWYQQTPGQGLQFLFEYFSETQRNKGNFPGRFSGRQFSNSRSEMNVSTLELGDSALYLCASSLVGGRYEQYFGPGTRLTVT.

The chain carries TRBV28 and TRBJ1-5; D call uncertain. V was clipped by 7 bases and J by 7 bases, with 17 bases between them. Germline V gives CDR1 MDHEN, CDR2 SYDVKM. The CDR3 has 14 residues. The CDR3 DNA follows: TGTGCCAGCACCCCGCAAACGGTCCGACAGCCCCAGCATTTT. Its protein product is CASTPQTVRQPQHF.

CDR3 in amino acids: CASTRGQGSGELFF. The CDR3 DNA reads as TGTGCCAGCACCAGAGGACAGGGTTCCGGGGAGCTGTTTTTT. V and J are TRBV6-5 and TRBJ2-2; 8 nucleotides line up with TRBD1. The CDR3 runs to 14 residues. Germline CDR1 and CDR2: MNHEY and SVGAGI. The junction had 7 bases not matched to a gene; V was cut back by 7 bases and J by 6 bases.

The rearrangement joins TRBV28 to TRBJ1-6, with D unresolved. There are 16 residues in the CDR3. CDR1 and CDR2 from the germline V gene are MDHEN and SYDVKM. V lost 4 bases to trimming and J lost 5 bases, with 15 bases between them. CDR3 DNA: TGTGCCAGCAGTTCCCACCAGGTCGGGGATAATTCACCCCTCCACTTT. Encoded protein: CASSSHQVGDNSPLHF.

This chain uses TRBV7-9 with TRBJ2-3, with TRBD1 as a possible D gene (5 bases). Germline lookup yields CDR1 SEHNR and CDR2 FQNEAQ (reference sequence). This CDR3 has 14 amino acids. Between the trimmed V and J ends, which lost 3 bases and 2 bases, there was a span of 9 bases. CDR3 sequence: CASSFVGLTDTQYF. CDR3 nucleotides: TGTGCCAGCAGCTTCGTGGGGCTCACAGATACGCAGTATTTT.

The gene calls are TRBV4-3 and TRBJ1-1; 7 positions match TRBD1. CDR1 is LGHNA and CDR2 is YSLEER in the germline V gene. The CDR3 is made up of 14 amino acids. V lost 0 bases to trimming and J lost 11 bases; unmatched junction nucleotides: 9. For the CDR3, the DNA is TGCGCCAGCAGCCAAGATCGGGGGCAGGGGGTCGCTTTCTTT. It specifies CASSQDRGQGVAFF.

The chain recombines TRBV3-1 (or the pseudogene TRBV3-2) with TRBJ1-5; maybe TRBD1 (5 bases). In germline, CDR1 is LGHDT, CDR2 YNNKEL (reference sequence). The CDR3 is 15 residues long. V shed 4 bases and J shed 0 bases, with 10 bases lying between them. Written as DNA, the CDR3 is TGTGCCAGCAGCCCAGGACATTATAGCAATCAGCCCCAGCATTTT. Translating gives CASSPGHYSNQPQHF.